This T cell receptor beta chain is from a study of response to subunit inactivated influenza vaccine. In TCRdb, the RT-PCR reads were re-called with MiXCR into one record per CDR3 protein. This sample carries over 800,000 distinct CDR3 sequences, approximately 22% of them seen once, and the ten largest clones take roughly 10%. The CDR3 extends over 15 amino acids. With 6 bases clipped from V and 8 bases from J, the junction kept 8 bases outside the gene matches. General study points: Only a handful of new T cells, the authors suggested, are recruited with each seasonal influenza vaccination.

A note on this clonotype: The target antigen is unknown.

Sequencing used PBMCs from blood, obtained 4 to 6 days after vaccination. The TCR was taken from a man between 50 and 59 years old who received an inactivated influenza vaccine. The V and J genes are TRBV12-3 or TRBV12-4 and TRBJ2-1; 12 nucleotides align to TRBD2. CDR3 nucleotides: TGTGCCAGCAGCCAACTAGCGGGGGGTCGGGATGAGCAGTTCTTC. Translated: CASSQLAGGRDEQFF.